The clone carrying this T cell receptor (beta chain) has ten or more counts. The antigen is not known. The sample originates from a study of T cells in Graves' hyperthyroidism and ophthalmopathy. Germline V gives CDR1 MDHEN, CDR2 SYDVKM. With 11 bases clipped from V and 6 bases from J, the junction kept 14 bases outside the gene matches. The length of the CDR3 is 14 residues. Diagnosis rested on symptoms, serum thyroxine and TRAb, thyroid ultrasound, and orbital computed tomography. TCR beta CDR3 region amplification was performed from RNA transcripts. Researchers ran a first-round RT-PCR on the TCR CDR3 using the HTBI primer set. TCRdb recomputed calls from the multiplex PCR reads with MiXCR, one row per CDR3 protein. This table holds fewer than 300,000 distinct CDR3 sequences, roughly 15% found once. Study-level findings and limits: Clonotypes that were expanded in thyroid above 0.001 mostly appeared in blood too. Model-based prediction identified ophthalmopathy a median approximately 6 months prior to its onset.

This chain uses TRBV28 with TRBJ1-2, with 8 bases aligning to TRBD1. Specimen: blood. The receptor was isolated from a woman aged 50 to 60 with Graves' hyperthyroidism that later progressed to Graves' ophthalmopathy. CDR3 DNA: TGTGCCGGACAAGACGGACAGGGCGATGATGGCTACACCTTC. The encoded protein is CAGQDGQGDDGYTF.